The 29 T cell receptor beta chains presented below share a single source sample, sequenced in a study of T cells in Graves' hyperthyroidism and ophthalmopathy. It was RNA transcripts that yielded the amplified TCR beta CDR3 regions. RT-PCR in the first round (using the HTBI primer set) targeted the TCR CDR3. TCRdb re-analysed the multiplex PCR reads in MiXCR, keeping a single row per CDR3 protein. The table records approximately 420,000 distinct CDR3 sequences, approximately 13% of them present only once. Sequences were obtained from blood. These receptor sequences come from a woman aged 18-29 years with Graves' hyperthyroidism.

This clonotype was counted ten times or more. This chain links TRBV5-1 with TRBJ1-3; a possible D gene is TRBD1 (5 bases). CDR3 size: 14 residues. V was trimmed by 0 bases and J by 2 bases, leaving 6 bases between them. Germline V gives CDR1 SGHRS, CDR2 YFSETQ. Here the CDR3 DNA reads TGCGCCAGCAGCTTGGGACAGCCTGGAAACACCATATATTTT. It is translated as CASSLGQPGNTIYF.

This clonotype was observed a handful of times. V gene TRBV4-1 combines with J gene TRBJ2-3, with no clear D. V was pared by 8 bases and J by 6 bases, with 27 bases between. Per the germline V gene, CDR1 is MGHRA and CDR2 is YSYEKL. The length of the CDR3 is 17 residues. DNA of the CDR3: TGCGCCAGCTCATTCCCCCCGGGTAGCTCCTCCACGGATACGCAGTATTTT. Its protein product is CASSFPPGSSSTDTQYF.

This clonotype occurred a few times. The rearrangement joins TRBV6-2 or TRBV6-3 to TRBJ2-5; a possible D gene is TRBD1 (5 bases). V was cut by 0 bases and J by 4 bases, with 18 bases left in between. The CDR3 extends over 17 amino acids. Germline values: CDR1 MNHEY, CDR2 SVGEGT. CDR3 in amino acids: CASSYSSRDGFRETQYF. The CDR3 nucleotides read TGTGCCAGCAGTTACTCGAGCAGGGATGGATTTAGAGAGACCCAGTACTTC.

The chain employs TRBV29-1 and TRBJ1-1; D remains unclear. This CDR3 has 12 residues. The germline V gene encodes CDR1 SQVTM and CDR2 ANQGSEA. V was shortened by 6 bases and J by 1 base, with 9 bases between the two germline ends. The DNA of the CDR3 is TGCAGCGTGCAACAAACGAACACTGAAGCTTTCTTT. Translating it yields CSVQQTNTEAFF.

This clonotype was recorded many times. The chain uses TRBV11-1 and TRBJ2-3, with 9 positions matching TRBD1. This CDR3 contains 15 residues. V dropped 5 bases and J dropped 4; count of bases not matched to a gene: 7. Germline loops: CDR1 SGHAT, CDR2 FQDESV (reference sequence). The CDR3 region has the DNA TGTGCCAGCAGCCTACGGGACAGGGTGGCAGATACGCAGTATTTT. Translation: CASSLRDRVADTQYF.

This clonotype was seen at least ten times. This chain links TRBV18 with TRBJ2-5; 11 bases agree with TRBD2. The J segment lost 4 bases and the V segment lost 3 bases, leaving 7 bases of the junction unmatched. This CDR3 spans 16 amino acids. Germline CDR1 KGHSH, CDR2 LQKENI. The CDR3 here is CASSPGLAGATETQYF. CDR3 nucleotides: TGTGCCAGCTCACCCGGACTAGCGGGTGCCACAGAGACCCAGTACTTC.

This clonotype occurred a few times. The chain uses TRBV6-1 and TRBJ1-4; no reliable D call. The CDR3 covers 12 residues. CDR1 is MNHNS, CDR2 SASEGT, per germline. CDR3 amino acids: CGISATNEKLFF. The CDR3 bases are TGTGGGATATCTGCAACTAATGAAAAACTGTTTTTT.

DNA for the CDR3: TGCAGCAACACGGTTGGGAGTCGGAATACGCAGTATTTT. As protein: CSNTVGSRNTQYF. The chain joins TRBV29-1 to TRBJ2-3, with D possibly TRBD2 on 5 matching bases. The CDR3 runs 13 residues. In germline, CDR1 is SQVTM, CDR2 ANQGSEA. The V and J ends lost 8 bases and 7 bases respectively, with 19 bases between them.

This clonotype was recorded at least ten times. The chain is built from TRBV12-3 or TRBV12-4 and TRBJ1-5; D call uncertain. Trimming pared 4 bases from V and 6 bases from J, leaving 7 bases between. The CDR3 is 12 amino acids. The CDR3: CASSSPGQPQHF. The CDR3 coding sequence is TGTGCCAGCAGTTCACCGGGTCAGCCCCAGCATTTT.

The chain employs TRBV6-2 or TRBV6-3 and TRBJ1-1; D gene ambiguous. In germline, CDR1 is MNHEY, CDR2 SVGEGT. The germline V and J ends were trimmed by 5 bases and 1 base, with 8 bases remaining between them. CDR3 length: 13 residues. The CDR3: CASSTVSNTEAFF. The CDR3 DNA follows: TGTGCCAGCAGTACGGTGTCGAACACTGAAGCTTTCTTT.

This clonotype occurred many times. The chain joins TRBV10-3 to TRBJ2-3; D ambiguous. The ends were cut back, 3 bases at V and 0 bases at J, with 16 bases in the middle. The CDR3 runs to 17 residues. CDR1 is ENHRY and CDR2 is SYGVKD in the germline V gene. The DNA of the CDR3 is TGTGCCATCAGTGAATTCAGCGCCAGGCTAAGCACAGATACGCAGTATTTT. Its protein is CAISEFSARLSTDTQYF.

The genes are TRBV28 and TRBJ2-1, with unresolved D. Trimming shortened V by 2 bases and J by 7 bases, and 6 bases separated the two germline ends. There are 12 residues in the CDR3. Germline V gene data show CDR1 as MDHEN and CDR2 as SYDVKM. The CDR3 DNA reads as TGTGCCAGCAGTTTAGTAGAGAATGAGCAGTTCTTC. This codes for CASSLVENEQFF.

This clonotype was found many times. The V and J genes are TRBV20-1 and TRBJ2-1, with D perhaps given as TRBD1 or TRBD2 (5 bases each). The CDR3 totals 13 residues. Germline V gene lookup returns CDR1 DFQATT and CDR2 SNEGSKA (reference sequence). V was pared by 5 bases and J by 7 bases, with 15 bases between. CDR3 residues: CSASGAPLNEQFF. The CDR3 DNA follows: TGCAGTGCTTCCGGGGCCCCATTGAATGAGCAGTTCTTC.

This clonotype was counted ten times or more. The gene calls are TRBV18 and TRBJ1-1, with D unclear. CDR3 length: 13 amino acids. V was trimmed by 3 bases and J by 3 bases, leaving 8 bases between them. From germline, CDR1 is KGHSH and CDR2 LQKENI. CDR3 residues: CASSPQDDTEAFF. The DNA for the CDR3 is TGTGCCAGCTCACCGCAGGACGACACTGAAGCTTTCTTT.

Ten or more counts support this clonotype. The chain has TRBV28 and TRBJ2-7, with TRBD2 matching 8 bases. CDR1 is MDHEN, CDR2 SYDVKM, per germline. J lost 6 bases, V lost 3 bases, and 13 bases had no gene match. This CDR3 spans 16 amino acids. CDR3 amino acids: CASSLAPGGLPGEQYF. CDR3 DNA: TGTGCCAGCAGTTTGGCGCCGGGGGGGCTCCCTGGCGAGCAGTACTTC.

V is TRBV12-3 or TRBV12-4 and J is TRBJ1-2; unclear D gene. The CDR3 runs 13 residues. Trimming left V 4 bases short and J 1 base short, with 7 bases between. The CDR3 is CASSSKSNYGYTF. Here the CDR3 DNA reads TGTGCCAGCAGTTCTAAAAGTAACTATGGCTACACCTTC.

This clonotype came up many times. The chain is built from TRBV6-2 or TRBV6-3 and TRBJ1-5; TRBD1 aligns across 7 bases. V lost 0 bases, J lost 0 bases, and 2 bases stayed unmatched. CDR1 and CDR2 from the germline V gene are MNHEY and SVGEGT. CDR3 length: 16 amino acids. The CDR3, as DNA: TGTGCCAGCAGTTACTCGAGACAGGGTAGCAATCAGCCCCAGCATTTT. Its translation: CASSYSRQGSNQPQHF.

In regard to this clonotype: Possible read error: a much larger clone is one base away. This rearrangement joins TRBV12-3 or TRBV12-4 to TRBJ1-4; the D is unclear. Trimming took 8 bases from V and 4 from J, leaving 14 bases between them. The CDR3 consists of 14 residues. The CDR3 sequence: CASGRSSFNEKLFF. CDR3 DNA sequence: TGTGCCAGCGGGCGATCCTCTTTTAATGAAAAACTGTTTTTT.

This clonotype was observed many times. The DNA of the CDR3 is TGCAGTTCGTCCCGACTAGCTTTCGGTCATGAGCAGTTCTTC. This sequence encodes CSSSRLAFGHEQFF. The chain couples TRBV20-1 to TRBJ2-1, with 7 positions matching TRBD2. Germline lookup yields CDR1 DFQATT and CDR2 SNEGSKA (reference sequence). The CDR3 length is 14 residues. V dropped 8 bases and J dropped 8; count of bases not matched to a gene: 15.

V and J are TRBV28 and TRBJ2-5; D ambiguous. Germline V gives CDR1 MDHEN, CDR2 SYDVKM. The CDR3 has 16 residues. Trimming took off 6 bases at V and 4 bases at J, with 21 bases between the two ends. The CDR3 loop is CASSSLGVTGAETQYF. In DNA, the CDR3 is TGTGCCAGCAGCTCGTTGGGCGTTACCGGCGCAGAGACCCAGTACTTC.

The chain uses TRBV10-2 and TRBJ2-7, with D possibly TRBD2 on 6 matching bases. Germline V CDR1 and CDR2: WSHSY, SAAADI. The CDR3 spans 14 residues. V lost 3 bases and J lost 0, with 9 bases in between. CDR3 region: CASSETGVSYEQYF. CDR3 sequence (DNA): TGCGCCAGCAGTGAAACGGGAGTCTCCTACGAGCAGTACTTC.

This clonotype was recorded at least ten times. The V and J genes are TRBV12-3 or TRBV12-4 and TRBJ2-3; D perhaps matches TRBD1 (5 bases). This CDR3 is 15 amino acids long. Trimming removed 7 bases at V and 0 bases at J, with 14 bases between. The CDR3 here is CASTPWGSSTDTQYF. CDR3 bases: TGTGCCAGCACCCCCTGGGGCAGTAGCACAGATACGCAGTATTTT.

This clonotype has ten or more counts. This chain uses TRBV29-1 with TRBJ2-1; 11 bases align to TRBD2. After removal of 3 bases from V and 1 base from J, the junction contained 8 bases not matched to a gene. The germline gives CDR1 SQVTM, CDR2 ANQGSEA. This CDR3 region has 17 residues. The CDR3 region is CSVDGTSGQGSYNEQFF. CDR3 nucleotides: TGCAGCGTTGACGGGACTAGCGGTCAGGGGTCCTACAATGAGCAGTTCTTC.

This clonotype appeared a few times. V and J are TRBV20-1 and TRBJ2-7, with TRBD1 identical over 10 bases. This CDR3 comprises 15 residues. The V gene's germline CDR1 is DFQATT and CDR2 SNEGSKA (reference sequence). The J segment lost 6 bases and the V segment lost 3 bases, leaving 11 bases of the junction unmatched. In nucleotides, the CDR3 is TGCAGTGCTAGGCGGACCGACAGGGGGCAAGGCGAGCAGTACTTC. Amino acids: CSARRTDRGQGEQYF.

This clonotype was recorded at least ten times. The CDR3 here is CASSLDLANEQFF. CDR3 nucleotides: TGCGCCAGCAGCTTGGACCTGGCCAATGAGCAGTTCTTC. This rearrangement joins TRBV5-1 to TRBJ2-1, with D uncertain. CDR1 and CDR2 (germline): SGHRS, YFSETQ. CDR3 length: 13 amino acids. The V end was cut by 0 bases, the J end by 6 bases, with 7 bases between.

The V and J genes are TRBV7-9 and TRBJ1-5, with unresolved D. Trimming pared 5 bases from V and 4 bases from J, leaving 15 bases between. Germline V gene lookup returns CDR1 SEHNR and CDR2 FQNEAQ (reference sequence). This CDR3 is 15 amino acids long. The CDR3 nucleotides read TGTGCCAGCAGCGACGATAATCCCACTAATCAGCCCCAGCATTTT. This sequence encodes CASSDDNPTNQPQHF. The full variable domain, its missing parts supplied by reference TRBV7-9 and TRBJ1-5, is DTGVSQNPRHKITKRGQNVTFRCDPISEHNRLYWYRQTLGQGPEFLTYFQNEAQLEKSRLLSDRFSAERPKGSFSTLEIQRTEQGDSAMYLCASSDDNPTNQPQHFGDGTRLSIL.

There are a few counts of this clonotype. This chain joins TRBV9 and TRBJ1-1; 9 bases agree with TRBD1. Germline-derived CDR1 and CDR2 are SGDLS and YYNGEE. This CDR3 spans 15 amino acids. V gave up 2 bases and J gave up 5 bases; unmatched junction bases: 7. The CDR3 spells CASSVQQGAYTEAFF. The CDR3 region has the DNA TGTGCCAGCAGCGTTCAACAGGGGGCGTATACTGAAGCTTTCTTT. The full variable domain, its missing parts supplied by reference TRBV9 and TRBJ1-1, is DSGVTQTPKHLITATGQRVTLRCSPRSGDLSVYWYQQSLDQGLQFLIQYYNGEERAKGNILERFSAQQFPDLHSELNLSSLELGDSALYFCASSVQQGAYTEAFFGQGTRLTVV.

This clonotype was counted many times. The gene calls are TRBV11-2 and TRBJ1-1, with D tentatively TRBD1 (6 bases). V was trimmed by 5 bases and J by 1 base, leaving 14 bases between them. Germline CDR1 SGHAT, CDR2 FQNNGV. The CDR3 runs to 15 residues. The CDR3 DNA follows: TGTGCCAGCAGCCCGTCGGAGGGGGAGAACACTGAAGCTTTCTTT. Its translation: CASSPSEGENTEAFF.

Ten or more counts support this clonotype. The chain is built from TRBV27 and TRBJ1-1; D unresolved. Per the germline V gene, CDR1 is MNHEY and CDR2 is SMNVEV (reference sequence). V gave up 6 bases and J gave up 1 base, with 12 bases separating them. This CDR3 is built from 14 residues. CDR3 protein: CASSRTRANTEAFF. The CDR3 DNA is TGTGCCAGCAGCCGCACAAGGGCGAACACTGAAGCTTTCTTT.